Shown below are 15 T cell receptor beta chains from a single sample sequenced in a study of blood T cells in healthy people across ages. A second 7 to 11 cycle PCR used barcoded and J-beta primers. TCRdb independently ran MiXCR on the 5' RACE reads; one entry per CDR3 protein. In the table there are around 750,000 distinct CDR3 sequences, about 53% of which are singletons. Sequencing was carried out using blood. These receptors originate from an older man in good health.

The chain has TRBV12-3 or TRBV12-4 and TRBJ2-3; 8 bases map to TRBD2. V lost 7 bases to trimming and J lost 2 bases; unmatched junction nucleotides: 11. The CDR3 is 16 amino acids. The CDR3 DNA reads TGTGCCAGCACCTTGGGCGGGGGGACTAACACAGATACGCAGTATTTT. Translated, it gives CASTLGGGTNTDTQYF.

This clonotype turned up a few times. The gene calls are TRBV9 and TRBJ2-1, with D perhaps TRBD1 (6 bases). Germline V gene data show CDR1 as SGDLS and CDR2 as YYNGEE. The CDR3 covers 14 residues. Trimming stripped 0 bases from V and 4 bases from J, with 8 bases between. The CDR3 DNA follows: TGTGCCAGCAGCGTAGTGGGGGCTTACAATGAGCAGTTCTTC. Protein: CASSVVGAYNEQFF.

The chain has TRBV6-6 and TRBJ1-6; 10 positions match TRBD1. This CDR3 comprises 14 residues. CDR1 is MNHNY and CDR2 is SVGAGI in the germline V gene (reference sequence). J lost 8 bases, V lost 2 bases, and 0 bases had no gene match. The CDR3 region has the DNA TGTGCCAGCAGTTACGGGACAGGGGATTCACCCCTCCACTTT. Protein sequence: CASSYGTGDSPLHF.

This clonotype was observed a single time. A read error may produce the germline difference seen at one junction end. V and J are TRBV11-2 and TRBJ2-3; 9 nucleotides line up with TRBD1. CDR1 and CDR2 (germline): SGHAT, FQNNGV. This CDR3 spans 15 amino acids. The CDR3 loop reads CASSFGTGTTGTQYF. The CDR3 DNA sequence: TGTGCCAGCAGCTTCGGGACAGGGACCACAGGTACGCAGTATTTT.

The chain couples TRBV15 to TRBJ2-1; D may be TRBD1 or TRBD2 (6 bases each). V was trimmed by 1 base and J by 4 bases, leaving 20 bases between them. This CDR3 spans 18 amino acids. The germline V gene encodes CDR1 LNHNV and CDR2 YYDKDF (reference sequence). CDR3 loop: CATSRVGSGGGAYNEQFF. DNA for the CDR3: TGTGCCACCAGCAGAGTTGGTAGCGGAGGGGGAGCATACAATGAGCAGTTCTTC. The full variable domain, in which reference TRBV15 and TRBJ2-1 provide the parts outside the CDR3, is DAMVIQNPRYQVTQFGKPVTLSCSQTLNHNVMYWYQQKSSQAPKLLFHYYDKDFNNEADTPDNFQSRRPNTSFCFLDIRSPGLGDTAMYLCATSRVGSGGGAYNEQFFGPGTRLTVL.

This chain connects TRBV9 to TRBJ1-6; D is perhaps TRBD1 (6 bases). Germline V CDR1 and CDR2: SGDLS, YYNGEE. The CDR3 extends over 14 amino acids. The V end was cut by 2 bases, the J end by 5 bases, with 8 bases between. Written as DNA, the CDR3 is TGTGCCAGCAGCGTTACAGGGAATAATTCACCCCTCCACTTT. Its translation is CASSVTGNNSPLHF. The variable domain in full, completed from reference TRBV9 and TRBJ1-6, reads DSGVTQTPKHLITATGQRVTLRCSPRSGDLSVYWYQQSLDQGLQFLIQYYNGEERAKGNILERFSAQQFPDLHSELNLSSLELGDSALYFCASSVTGNNSPLHFGNGTRLTVT.

This clonotype was seen a few times. The chain uses TRBV3-1 and TRBJ2-1; D perhaps matches TRBD2 (5 bases). Germline V gene sequence: CDR1 LGHDT, CDR2 YNNKEL (reference sequence). The V gene lost 3 bases and the J gene lost 9 bases, with 6 bases spanning the gap. This CDR3 is 11 amino acids long. As DNA, the CDR3 is TGTGCCAGCAGCCAGGCGGGTGAGCAGTTCTTC. Translating gives CASSQAGEQFF.

On this clonotype itself: This may come from a read error, since a much larger clone is one base off. The rearrangement uses TRBV24-1 and TRBJ2-7; 8 bases fit TRBD1. Germline assignment: CDR1 KGHDR and CDR2 SFDVKD. V shed 3 bases, J shed 7 bases, and the junction held 7 bases outside the gene matches. CDR3 length equals 14 residues. This CDR3 reads CATSDPGQAHEQYF. As DNA, the CDR3 is TGTGCCACCAGTGATCCGGGACAGGCCCATGAGCAGTACTTC.

The chain recombines TRBV2 with TRBJ2-7, with a possible D match to TRBD1 (6 bases). Per the germline V gene, CDR1 is SNHLY and CDR2 is FYNNEI. The ends were cut back, 10 bases at V and 3 bases at J, with 16 bases in the middle. This CDR3 region has 13 residues. As DNA, the CDR3 is TGTGCCACCTTAAGGACAGATCTCTACGAGCAGTACTTC. As protein: CATLRTDLYEQYF.

Worth noting for this clonotype: At one end the junction does not follow the germline gene, possibly because of a read error. J is TRBJ2-1 and V is TRBV25-1; D is unresolved. Germline V gene data show CDR1 as MGHDK and CDR2 as SYGVNS. The CDR3 has 14 amino acids. CDR3 sequence reads: CANSGTPKPTEQFF. In DNA, the CDR3 is TGTGCCAACAGTGGCACCCCTAAACCTACGGAGCAGTTCTTC.

V and J are TRBV12-3 or TRBV12-4 and TRBJ2-2; 15 positions match TRBD2. This CDR3 has 17 amino acids. Unmatched junction bases numbered 6, after V lost 5 bases and J lost 5 bases. The CDR3 sequence: CASSPGTSGRRTGELFF. The CDR3 DNA reads as TGTGCCAGCAGTCCCGGGACTAGCGGGAGGCGGACCGGGGAGCTGTTTTTT.

In this sample, this clonotype turned up a few times. The chain recombines TRBV5-1 with TRBJ2-5; 7 nucleotides line up with TRBD2. Germline V gives CDR1 SGHRS, CDR2 YFSETQ. The length of the CDR3 is 15 residues. The trim removed 7 bases at V and 4 bases at J, leaving 13 bases unmatched. CDR3 residues: CASRGGGRLRETQYF. The CDR3 DNA reads TGCGCCAGCCGTGGGGGGGGACGACTGCGAGAGACCCAGTACTTC.

The count of this clonotype is one. The rearrangement joins TRBV7-2 to TRBJ2-1; 10 bases match TRBD1. The junction had 13 bases not matched to a gene; V was cut back by 5 bases and J by 9 bases. Germline loops: CDR1 SGHTA, CDR2 FQGNSA. This CDR3 is built from 16 residues. CDR3 sequence (DNA): TGTACCAGCAGCCTATGGGTGACAGGGGGCAATTCTGAGCAGTTCTTC. Encoded protein: CTSSLWVTGGNSEQFF.

A single count supports this clonotype. Possible read error: a much larger clone is one base away. The V gene is TRBV2, the J gene TRBJ2-5, with a weak D call TRBD1 (6 bases). This CDR3 has 13 residues. Germline values: CDR1 SNHLY, CDR2 FYNNEI. Trimming took 6 bases from V and 1 from J, leaving 9 bases between them. The CDR3, as DNA: TGTGCCAGCAGACGGGACATCCAAGAGACCCAGTACTTC. Its translation is CASRRDIQETQYF.

In its sample, this clonotype was seen a few times. The chain uses TRBV24-1 and TRBJ2-7; D gene ambiguous. Germline values: CDR1 KGHDR, CDR2 SFDVKD. The CDR3 is 10 residues long. V lost 9 bases and J lost 5, with 7 bases in between. DNA for the CDR3: TGTGCCACCGAGTCACACGAGCAGTACTTC. It specifies CATESHEQYF.